These 20 T cell receptor beta chains were sequenced from one sample in a study of blood T cell repertoires in COVID-19. Produced via immunoSEQ multiplex PCR; TCRdb's table is partial and in-frame only. The repertoire includes 65,000 to 80,000 clones, 80% to 85% of them detected once, and 27% sits in the top ten. Source material: peripheral blood. The receptors derive from a human donor in a cohort sampled during active COVID-19.

The rearrangement uses TRBV12-3 or TRBV12-4 and TRBJ1-2, with 8 bases matching TRBD1. V gave up 3 bases and J gave up 7 bases; unmatched junction bases: 4. There are 13 residues in the CDR3. The CDR3 DNA reads TGTGCCAGCAGTTTTCAGGGGGCGGTTGGCTACACCTTC. This translates into CASSFQGAVGYTF.

The V call is TRBV3-1 (or the pseudogene TRBV3-2), the J call TRBJ2-4; perhaps TRBD2 as D (6 bases). This CDR3 has 15 amino acids. Trimming stripped 0 bases from V and 0 bases from J, with 6 bases between. Germline values: CDR1 LGHDT, CDR2 YNNKEL (reference sequence). This CDR3 reads CASSQEGLAKNIQYF. The CDR3 bases are TGTGCCAGCAGCCAAGAGGGACTAGCCAAAAACATTCAGTACTTC.

The chain joins TRBV6-5 to TRBJ1-6; TRBD1 might be the D (6 bases). Germline CDR1 reads MNHEY; CDR2 reads SVGAGI. V lost 6 bases and J lost 8, with 11 bases in between. This CDR3 has 13 amino acids. The DNA for the CDR3 is TGTGCCAGCAGACAGGGACGCGATTCACCCCTCCACTTT. It codes for CASRQGRDSPLHF.

The V call is TRBV27, the J call TRBJ1-2; 8 nucleotides line up with TRBD1. This CDR3 region has 14 residues. Trimming at V came to 8 bases and at J to 1 base, leaving 6 bases not matched to a gene. The V gene's germline CDR1 is MNHEY and CDR2 SMNVEV (reference sequence). CDR3 in DNA: TGTGCCAGCGGCCGGACAGGGCGTAACTATGGCTACACCTTC. It encodes CASGRTGRNYGYTF.

The rearrangement uses TRBV4-1 and TRBJ2-1; D perhaps matches TRBD2 (5 bases). The germline V gene encodes CDR1 MGHRA and CDR2 YSYEKL. Trimming shortened V by 2 bases and J by 7 bases, and 21 bases separated the two germline ends. This CDR3 spans 17 amino acids. The CDR3 DNA reads TGCGCCAGCAGCCAACCTCTACGGACGGTAAGAGGGAATGAGCAGTTCTTC. The encoded protein is CASSQPLRTVRGNEQFF.

The chain combines TRBV15 with TRBJ1-2, with D hard to call. V shed 4 bases and J shed 4 bases, with 7 bases lying between them. The length of the CDR3 is 12 residues. Germline V gene sequence: CDR1 LNHNV, CDR2 YYDKDF (reference sequence). This CDR3 is CATSIGIYGYTF. The CDR3 DNA follows: TGTGCCACCAGCATCGGGATCTATGGCTACACCTTC.

This clone was observed a single time. The rearrangement links TRBV11-2 to TRBJ1-2, with 10 bases lining up with TRBD1. Germline V CDR1 and CDR2: SGHAT, FQNNGV. V dropped 3 bases and J dropped 6; count of bases not matched to a gene: 1. The CDR3 sequence is 13 residues long. The CDR3 is CASSFGTGDGYTF. The CDR3 DNA sequence: TGTGCCAGCAGCTTCGGGACAGGGGATGGCTACACCTTC.

The rearrangement uses TRBV27 and TRBJ1-1; unclear D gene. Germline values: CDR1 MNHEY, CDR2 SMNVEV (reference sequence). V was clipped by 3 bases and J by 5 bases, with 13 bases between them. The CDR3 covers 14 residues. CDR3 DNA sequence: TGTGCCAGCAGTTTCGGCAGGCCGGGGACTGAAGCTTTCTTT. Translating gives CASSFGRPGTEAFF.

This clone was picked up many times. V usage is TRBV10-2 and J usage is TRBJ2-7, with D unclear. Germline CDR1 WSHSY, CDR2 SAAADI. This CDR3 is built from 15 residues. The V gene lost 5 bases and the J gene lost 1 base, with 15 bases spanning the gap. The CDR3 region has the DNA TGCGCCAGCAGTTACGACGGAGCTGGGTCCTACGAGCAGTACTTC. Amino acids: CASSYDGAGSYEQYF.

J is TRBJ2-1 and V is TRBV10-3, with 9 bases identical to TRBD1. J gave up 7 bases and V 3 bases, and 7 bases lay outside the gene matches. The CDR3 contains 15 residues. Looked up from germline, CDR1 is ENHRY and CDR2 is SYGVKD. CDR3 amino acids: CAISDPGTGLNEQFF. The CDR3 DNA reads as TGTGCCATCAGTGACCCCGGGACAGGGTTGAATGAGCAGTTCTTC.

The V and J genes are TRBV10-3 and TRBJ1-6; the match to TRBD1 covers 9 bases. This CDR3 has 20 amino acids. V was pared by 0 bases and J by 7 bases, with 16 bases of the junction left unmatched. Germline V gene data show CDR1 as ENHRY and CDR2 as SYGVKD. The CDR3 region is CAISESGQGLKRSENSPLHF. Here the CDR3 DNA reads TGTGCCATCAGTGAGTCAGGACAGGGGCTTAAACGCTCCGAAAATTCACCCCTCCACTTT.

This clone was recorded once. The chain links TRBV5-1 to TRBJ2-7; D possibly corresponds to TRBD2 (6 bases). The CDR3 loop spans 15 amino acids. Germline V gene sequence: CDR1 SGHRS, CDR2 YFSETQ. With 0 bases removed from V and 6 bases from J, the gap between germline ends came to 16 bases. The CDR3 loop reads CASSLVSQGGGEQYF. The CDR3 DNA sequence: TGCGCCAGCAGCTTGGTATCCCAGGGAGGCGGCGAGCAGTACTTC.

The chain carries TRBV19 and TRBJ2-1; TRBD2 matches 9 bases. The CDR3 consists of 15 residues. Trimming at V came to 3 bases and at J to 8 bases, leaving 8 bases not matched to a gene. The germline V gene has CDR1 LNHDA and CDR2 SQIVND (reference sequence). CDR3 amino acids: CASSMSRGGGHEQFF. The DNA for the CDR3 is TGTGCCAGTAGTATGAGCCGCGGGGGGGGCCATGAGCAGTTCTTC.

The rearrangement uses TRBV7-2 and TRBJ1-2, with 7 bases fitting TRBD1. V lost 1 base, J lost 5 bases, and 4 bases stayed unmatched. The CDR3 runs to 14 residues. Germline assignment: CDR1 SGHTA and CDR2 FQGNSA. In DNA, the CDR3 is TGTGCCAGCAGCTTAGTAGGGGGCCCGTATGGCTACACCTTC. Translated, it gives CASSLVGGPYGYTF.

The CDR3 nucleotides read TGCAGCGTTGAGGGGCAGGGAGGTCATGGCTACACCTTC. Translating it yields CSVEGQGGHGYTF. The chain employs TRBV29-1 and TRBJ1-2, with TRBD1 as a possible D gene (5 bases). Trimming left V 3 bases short and J 6 bases short, with 14 bases between. Germline values: CDR1 SQVTM, CDR2 ANQGSEA. The CDR3 consists of 13 residues.

This clone was seen just once. In nucleotides, the CDR3 is TGTGCCAGCTCCCACGGAGCTAGCGGGGAGAATGAGCAGTTCTTC. It translates to CASSHGASGENEQFF. The chain carries TRBV18 and TRBJ2-1; 9 bases map to TRBD2. The CDR3 length is 15 residues. Germline assignment: CDR1 KGHSH and CDR2 LQKENI. After removal of 6 bases from V and 7 bases from J, the junction contained 10 bases not matched to a gene.

This clone was picked up a small number of times. V and J are TRBV19 and TRBJ1-5; D is unclear. The length of the CDR3 is 16 residues. Per germline, CDR1 LNHDA and CDR2 SQIVND (reference sequence). The V gene lost 3 bases and the J gene lost 6 bases, with 18 bases spanning the gap. CDR3: CASSIRVGGSSQPQHF. In DNA form, the CDR3 reads TGTGCCAGTAGTATTAGGGTCGGAGGGAGTAGTCAGCCCCAGCATTTT.

The CDR3 loop reads CASGPSGYEQYF. The CDR3 coding sequence is TGTGCCAGCGGCCCCTCGGGTTACGAGCAGTACTTC. The chain couples TRBV2 to TRBJ2-7; D is undetermined. Germline CDR1 is SNHLY and CDR2 is FYNNEI. The CDR3 sequence is 12 residues long. With 8 bases removed from V and 4 bases from J, the gap between germline ends came to 12 bases.

The chain couples TRBV5-1 to TRBJ2-5; 10 bases align to TRBD1. The CDR3 covers 15 residues. The junction had 8 bases not matched to a gene; V was cut back by 4 bases and J by 5 bases. Germline V gene sequence: CDR1 SGHRS, CDR2 YFSETQ. CDR3 in amino acids: CASSQGGQGYETQYF. The CDR3 nucleotides are TGCGCCAGCAGCCAAGGGGGACAGGGGTATGAGACCCAGTACTTC.

V is TRBV6-5 and J is TRBJ2-1; perhaps TRBD2 as D (5 bases). This CDR3 has 14 amino acids. V was clipped by 0 bases and J by 4 bases, with 7 bases between them. Germline loops: CDR1 MNHEY, CDR2 SVGAGI. CDR3 in amino acids: CASSYSPGYNEQFF. CDR3 DNA sequence: TGTGCCAGCAGTTACTCGCCGGGGTACAATGAGCAGTTCTTC.